A selection of T cell receptor beta chains follows, all from one sample in a study of beta chain features in type 1 diabetes. Data came from immunoSEQ multiplex PCR; TCRdb stores just in-frame clones and leaves some out. The table records about 180,000 clones, about 12% of them present only once. Sequencing was performed on central memory CD4+ T cells from blood. The source of these receptors is a woman younger than 35 in good health. CDR3s include the opening cysteine and the closing phenylalanine or tryptophan. Fields, in order: J gene, D gene, CDR3 length, clone size, V gene, CDR3 protein, CDR3 DNA. A D gene is named only where the DNA matches it firmly. Size is stated for part of the rows, as once, few or many counts, or as a class when the clone is expanded.

J gene: TRBJ1-5
D gene: .
CDR3 length: 13
clone size: .
V gene: TRBV30
CDR3 protein: CAWSVGSGQPQHF
CDR3 DNA: TGTGCCTGGAGTGTGGGTTCGGGTCAGCCCCAGCATTTT

J gene: TRBJ2-2
D gene: TRBD2
CDR3 length: 14
clone size: few
V gene: TRBV29-1
CDR3 protein: CSVAGVAGHGELFF
CDR3 DNA: TGCAGCGTTGCCGGAGTAGCGGGGCACGGGGAGCTGTTTTTT

J gene: TRBJ2-5
D gene: TRBD2
CDR3 length: 15
clone size: .
V gene: TRBV30
CDR3 protein: CAWSISGKLQETQYF
CDR3 DNA: TGTGCCTGGAGTATTAGCGGGAAATTACAAGAGACCCAGTACTTC

J gene: TRBJ2-3
D gene: TRBD2
CDR3 length: 18
clone size: few
V gene: TRBV7-3
CDR3 protein: CASSLTVASGTSTDTQYF
CDR3 DNA: TGTGCCAGCAGCTTAACTGTGGCTAGCGGAACTAGCACAGATACGCAGTATTTT

J gene: TRBJ2-1
D gene: .
CDR3 length: 15
clone size: .
V gene: TRBV29-1
CDR3 protein: CSVEAEGSVSNEQFF
CDR3 DNA: TGCAGCGTTGAGGCGGAAGGGAGTGTGTCGAATGAGCAGTTCTTC

J gene: TRBJ2-7
D gene: .
CDR3 length: 11
clone size: few
V gene: TRBV20-1
CDR3 protein: CSAGQNYEQYF
CDR3 DNA: TGCAGTGCGGGCCAAAATTACGAGCAGTACTTC

J gene: TRBJ1-4
D gene: TRBD1
CDR3 length: 15
clone size: few
V gene: TRBV7-8
CDR3 protein: CASSLAHRGHEKLFF
CDR3 DNA: TGTGCCAGCAGCTTAGCCCACAGGGGGCATGAAAAACTGTTTTTT

J gene: TRBJ2-3
D gene: .
CDR3 length: 15
clone size: .
V gene: TRBV11-2
CDR3 protein: CASSYDGLIPDTQYF
CDR3 DNA: TGTGCCAGCAGCTATGACGGGTTGATTCCAGATACGCAGTATTTT

J gene: TRBJ2-1
D gene: .
CDR3 length: 11
clone size: .
V gene: TRBV6-1
CDR3 protein: CASISHNEQFF
CDR3 DNA: TGTGCCAGCATCAGTCACAATGAGCAGTTCTTC

J gene: TRBJ1-2
D gene: TRBD1
CDR3 length: 14
clone size: .
V gene: TRBV5-1
CDR3 protein: CASSGQTGRDGYTF
CDR3 DNA: TGCGCCAGCAGCGGACAGACAGGGCGAGATGGCTACACCTTC

J gene: TRBJ2-7
D gene: .
CDR3 length: 13
clone size: .
V gene: TRBV7-2
CDR3 protein: CASSLAPNHEQYF
CDR3 DNA: TGTGCCAGCAGCTTAGCGCCTAATCACGAGCAGTACTTC

J gene: TRBJ2-7
D gene: .
CDR3 length: 16
clone size: .
V gene: TRBV18
CDR3 protein: CASSRYDRQELGEQYF
CDR3 DNA: TGTGCCAGCTCACGCTACGACCGACAGGAATTAGGCGAGCAGTACTTC

J gene: TRBJ2-7
D gene: TRBD2
CDR3 length: 16
clone size: once
V gene: TRBV18
CDR3 protein: CASSPSGLAGYHEQYF
CDR3 DNA: TGTGCCAGCTCACCATCCGGGCTAGCGGGTTACCACGAGCAGTACTTC

J gene: TRBJ2-5
D gene: TRBD2
CDR3 length: 17
clone size: few
V gene: TRBV28
CDR3 protein: CASSLHPGTSGRETQYF
CDR3 DNA: TGTGCCAGCAGTTTACATCCCGGGACTAGCGGGAGAGAGACCCAGTACTTC

J gene: TRBJ1-5
D gene: .
CDR3 length: 14
clone size: few
V gene: TRBV27
CDR3 protein: CASSFRQSNQPQHF
CDR3 DNA: TGTGCCAGCAGTTTTAGACAGAGCAATCAGCCCCAGCATTTT

J gene: TRBJ2-2
D gene: .
CDR3 length: 14
clone size: .
V gene: TRBV14
CDR3 protein: CASSLLGNTGELFF
CDR3 DNA: TGTGCCAGCAGCCTACTCGGTAACACCGGGGAGCTGTTTTTT

J gene: TRBJ2-7
D gene: TRBD1
CDR3 length: 16
clone size: few
V gene: TRBV9
CDR3 protein: CASSVGVGQGGREQYF
CDR3 DNA: TGTGCCAGCAGCGTAGGAGTTGGACAGGGAGGTCGCGAGCAGTACTTC

J gene: TRBJ1-1
D gene: .
CDR3 length: 15
clone size: few
V gene: TRBV13
CDR3 protein: CASSWGGGMNTEAFF
CDR3 DNA: TGTGCCAGCAGCTGGGGGGGAGGGATGAACACTGAAGCTTTCTTT